The 2 T cell receptor beta chains in this list originate from one sample, sequenced in a study of blood T cell repertoires in COVID-19. Only in-frame clones appear in the TCRdb table, and some are missing; sequencing was by immunoSEQ multiplex PCR. The sample yields some 290,000 clones, roughly 90% seen once. Sequenced sample: peripheral blood. Receptors originate from a woman in her forties or fifties who had recovered from COVID-19.

This sequence joins TRBV7-9 and TRBJ1-1; D unresolved. Trimming removed 3 bases at V and 5 bases at J, with 13 bases between. Germline V gene sequence: CDR1 SEHNR, CDR2 FQNEAQ (reference sequence). The CDR3 loop spans 14 amino acids. This CDR3 is CASSFPGGKTEAFF. In nucleotides, the CDR3 is TGTGCCAGCAGCTTCCCGGGCGGGAAGACTGAAGCTTTCTTT.

J is TRBJ1-1 and V is TRBV28, with D possibly being TRBD1 (5 bases). CDR3 length: 12 residues. Germline lookup yields CDR1 MDHEN and CDR2 SYDVKM. Trimming took off 2 bases at V and 10 bases at J, with 11 bases between the two ends. CDR3 residues: CASSLTGVGAFF. CDR3 coding DNA: TGTGCCAGCAGTTTAACGGGGGTCGGAGCTTTCTTT.